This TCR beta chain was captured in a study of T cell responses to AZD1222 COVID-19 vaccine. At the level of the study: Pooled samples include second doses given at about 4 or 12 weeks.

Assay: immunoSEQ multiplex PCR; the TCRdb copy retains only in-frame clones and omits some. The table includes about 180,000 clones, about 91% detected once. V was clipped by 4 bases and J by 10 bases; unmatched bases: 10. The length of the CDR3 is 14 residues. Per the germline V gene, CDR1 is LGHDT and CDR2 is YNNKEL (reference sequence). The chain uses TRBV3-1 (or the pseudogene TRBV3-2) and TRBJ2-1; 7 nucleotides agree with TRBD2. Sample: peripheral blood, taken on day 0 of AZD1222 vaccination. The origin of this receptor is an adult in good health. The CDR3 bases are TGTGCCAGCAGCCCGGGACCCCCGGGGGGAGAGCAGTTCTTC. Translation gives CASSPGPPGGEQFF.